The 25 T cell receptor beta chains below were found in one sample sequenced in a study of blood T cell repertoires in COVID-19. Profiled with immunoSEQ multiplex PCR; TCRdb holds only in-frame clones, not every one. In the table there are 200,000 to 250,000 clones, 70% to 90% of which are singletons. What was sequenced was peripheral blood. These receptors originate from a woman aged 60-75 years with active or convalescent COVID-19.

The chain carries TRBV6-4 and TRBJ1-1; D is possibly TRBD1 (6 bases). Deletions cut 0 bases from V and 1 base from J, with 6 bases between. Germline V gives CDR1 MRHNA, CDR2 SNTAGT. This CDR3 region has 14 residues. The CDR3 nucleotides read TGTGCCAGCAGTGACTCAGGGGGGAACACTGAAGCTTTCTTT. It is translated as CASSDSGGNTEAFF.

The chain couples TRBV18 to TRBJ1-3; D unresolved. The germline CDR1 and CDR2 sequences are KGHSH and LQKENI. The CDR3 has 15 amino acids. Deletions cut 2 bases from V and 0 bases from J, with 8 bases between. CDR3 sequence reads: CASSPSGLSGNTIYF. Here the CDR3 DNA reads TGTGCCAGCTCACCAAGTGGGCTCTCTGGAAACACCATATATTTT.

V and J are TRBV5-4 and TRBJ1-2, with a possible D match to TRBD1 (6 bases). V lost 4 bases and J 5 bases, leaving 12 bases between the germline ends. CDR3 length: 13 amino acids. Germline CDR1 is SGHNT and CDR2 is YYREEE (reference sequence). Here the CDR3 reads CASSVGQNYGYTF. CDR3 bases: TGTGCCAGCAGCGTAGGACAGAATTATGGCTACACCTTC.

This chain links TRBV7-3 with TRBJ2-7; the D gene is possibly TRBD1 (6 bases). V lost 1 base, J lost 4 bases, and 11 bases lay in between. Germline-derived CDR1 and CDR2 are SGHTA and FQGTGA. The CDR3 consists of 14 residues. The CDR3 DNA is TGTGCCAGCAGCTTAAGAGCAGGGGAGTACGAGCAGTACTTC. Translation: CASSLRAGEYEQYF.

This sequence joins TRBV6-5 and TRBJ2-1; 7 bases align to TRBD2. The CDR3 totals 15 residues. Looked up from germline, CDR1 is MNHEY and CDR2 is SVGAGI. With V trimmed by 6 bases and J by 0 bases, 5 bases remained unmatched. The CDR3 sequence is CASRKRGHSYNEQFF. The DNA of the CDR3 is TGTGCCAGCAGGAAGCGGGGCCACTCCTACAATGAGCAGTTCTTC.

The CDR3 coding sequence is TGTGCCAGCAGTGAAGGTTGGGAAGGGGGAGATACGCAGTATTTT. It yields the protein CASSEGWEGGDTQYF. The genes are TRBV6-1 and TRBJ2-3, with D perhaps TRBD1 (6 bases). This CDR3 comprises 15 residues. Germline values: CDR1 MNHNS, CDR2 SASEGT. The V and J ends lost 1 base and 5 bases respectively, with 13 bases between them.

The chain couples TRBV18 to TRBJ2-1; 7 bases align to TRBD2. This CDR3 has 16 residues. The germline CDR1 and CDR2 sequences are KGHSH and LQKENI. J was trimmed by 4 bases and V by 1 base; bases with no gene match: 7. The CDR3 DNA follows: TGTGCCAGCTCACCACGCGGGGGAACAGCTTACAATGAGCAGTTCTTC. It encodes CASSPRGGTAYNEQFF.

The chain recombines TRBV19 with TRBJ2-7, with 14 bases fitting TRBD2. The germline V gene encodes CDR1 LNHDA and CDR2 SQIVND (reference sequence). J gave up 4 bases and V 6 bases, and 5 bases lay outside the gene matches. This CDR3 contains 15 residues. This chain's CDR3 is CASSPTSGRAYEQYF. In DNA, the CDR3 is TGTGCCAGTAGCCCGACTAGCGGGAGGGCGTACGAGCAGTACTTC.

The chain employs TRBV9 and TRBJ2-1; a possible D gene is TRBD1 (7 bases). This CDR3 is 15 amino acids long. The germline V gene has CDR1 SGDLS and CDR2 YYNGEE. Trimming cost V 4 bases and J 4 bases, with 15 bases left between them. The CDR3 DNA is TGTGCCAGCAGCCCAGGGGGGTCCATATACAATGAGCAGTTCTTC. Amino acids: CASSPGGSIYNEQFF.

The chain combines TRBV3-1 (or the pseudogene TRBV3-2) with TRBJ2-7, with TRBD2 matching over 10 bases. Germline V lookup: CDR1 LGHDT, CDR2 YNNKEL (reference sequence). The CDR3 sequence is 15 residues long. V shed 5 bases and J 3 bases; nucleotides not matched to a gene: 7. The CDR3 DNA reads TGTGCCAGCAGCTATATAGCGGGGGGAGTCTACGAGCAGTACTTC. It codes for CASSYIAGGVYEQYF.

CDR3 sequence (DNA): TGTGCCAGCAGCCAAAGCTTTCGCGCCCGGGCTTTCTTT. This codes for CASSQSFRARAFF. The chain is built from TRBV4-2 and TRBJ1-1; no clear D gene. Germline-derived CDR1 and CDR2 are LGHNA and YNFKEQ. CDR3 size: 13 residues. V was shortened by 2 bases and J by 11 bases, with 15 bases between the two germline ends.

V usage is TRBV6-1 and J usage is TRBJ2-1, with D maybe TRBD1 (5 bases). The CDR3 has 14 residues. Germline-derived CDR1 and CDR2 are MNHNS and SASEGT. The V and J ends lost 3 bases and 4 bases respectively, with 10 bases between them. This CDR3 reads CASSDSTEYNEQFF. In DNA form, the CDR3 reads TGTGCCAGCAGTGATTCGACAGAGTACAATGAGCAGTTCTTC.

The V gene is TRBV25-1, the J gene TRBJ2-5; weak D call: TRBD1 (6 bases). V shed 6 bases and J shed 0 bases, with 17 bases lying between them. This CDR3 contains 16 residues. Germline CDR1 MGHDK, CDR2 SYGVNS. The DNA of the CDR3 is TGTGCCAGCAGCCCCGGGAACAGGGCCTACCAAGAGACCCAGTACTTC. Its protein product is CASSPGNRAYQETQYF.

CDR3 loop: CASSQALIETQYF. The CDR3 DNA is TGTGCCAGCAGCCAAGCCCTAATTGAGACCCAGTACTTC. V is TRBV14 and J is TRBJ2-5, with D hard to call. Trimming cost V 1 base and J 5 bases, with 8 bases left between them. This CDR3 spans 13 amino acids. Germline V gives CDR1 SGHDN, CDR2 FVKESK. The variable domain in full, completed from reference TRBV14 and TRBJ2-5, reads EAGVTQFPSHSVIEKGQTVTLRCDPISGHDNLYWYRRVMGKEIKFLLHFVKESKQDESGMPNNRFLAERTGGTYSTLKVQPAELEDSGVYFCASSQALIETQYFGPGTRLLVL.

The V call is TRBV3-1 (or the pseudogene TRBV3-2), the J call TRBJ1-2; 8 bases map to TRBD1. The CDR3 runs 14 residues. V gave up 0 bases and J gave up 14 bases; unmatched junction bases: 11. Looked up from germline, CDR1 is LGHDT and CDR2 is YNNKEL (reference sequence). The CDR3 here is CASSQDATDRAKTF. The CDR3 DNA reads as TGTGCCAGCAGCCAAGATGCAACGGACAGGGCGAAAACCTTC.

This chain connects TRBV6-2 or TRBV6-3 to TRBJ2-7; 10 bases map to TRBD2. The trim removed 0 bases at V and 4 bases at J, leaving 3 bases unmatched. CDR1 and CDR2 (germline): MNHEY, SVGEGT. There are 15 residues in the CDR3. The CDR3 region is CASSYSLAGAYEQYF. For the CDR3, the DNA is TGTGCCAGCAGTTACTCGCTAGCGGGAGCGTACGAGCAGTACTTC.

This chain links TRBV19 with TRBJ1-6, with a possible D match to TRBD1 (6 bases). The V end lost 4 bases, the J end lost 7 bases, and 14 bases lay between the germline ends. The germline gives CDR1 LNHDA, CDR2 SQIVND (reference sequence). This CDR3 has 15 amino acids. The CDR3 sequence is CASSTGDTANSPLHF. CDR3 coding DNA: TGTGCCAGTAGTACCGGGGACACCGCAAATTCACCCCTCCACTTT.

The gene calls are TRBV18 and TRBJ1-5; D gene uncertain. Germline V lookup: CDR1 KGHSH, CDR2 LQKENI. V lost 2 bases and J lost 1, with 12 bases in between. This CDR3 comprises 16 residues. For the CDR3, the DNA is TGTGCCAGCTCACCAAATGCAGGTGGGAGCAATCAGCCCCAGCATTTT. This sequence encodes CASSPNAGGSNQPQHF.

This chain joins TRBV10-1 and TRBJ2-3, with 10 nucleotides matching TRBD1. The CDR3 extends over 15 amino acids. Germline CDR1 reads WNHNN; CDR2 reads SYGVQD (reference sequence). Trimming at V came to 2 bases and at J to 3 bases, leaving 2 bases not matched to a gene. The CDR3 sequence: CASSEGQGVTDTQYF. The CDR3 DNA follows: TGCGCCAGCAGTGAGGGACAGGGGGTGACAGATACGCAGTATTTT.

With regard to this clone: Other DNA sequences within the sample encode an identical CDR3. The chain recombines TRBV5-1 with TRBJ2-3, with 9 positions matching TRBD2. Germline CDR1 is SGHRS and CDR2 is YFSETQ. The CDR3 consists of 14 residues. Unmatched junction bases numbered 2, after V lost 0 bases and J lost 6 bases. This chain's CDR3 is CASSLGLAADTQYF. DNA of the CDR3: TGCGCCAGCAGCTTGGGACTAGCGGCGGATACGCAGTATTTT.

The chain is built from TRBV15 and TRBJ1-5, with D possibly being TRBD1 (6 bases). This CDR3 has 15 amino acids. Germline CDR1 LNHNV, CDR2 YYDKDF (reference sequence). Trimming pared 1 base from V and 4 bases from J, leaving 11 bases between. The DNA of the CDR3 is TGTGCCACCAGCAGAGGCGGACAGTTTAATCAGCCCCAGCATTTT. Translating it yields CATSRGGQFNQPQHF.

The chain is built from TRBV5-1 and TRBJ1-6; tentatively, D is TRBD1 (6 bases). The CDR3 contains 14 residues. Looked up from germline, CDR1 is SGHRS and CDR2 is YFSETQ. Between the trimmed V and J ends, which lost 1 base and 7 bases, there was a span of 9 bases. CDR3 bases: TGCGCCAGCAGCTTGTCAGGGGCAAATTCACCCCTCCACTTT. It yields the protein CASSLSGANSPLHF.

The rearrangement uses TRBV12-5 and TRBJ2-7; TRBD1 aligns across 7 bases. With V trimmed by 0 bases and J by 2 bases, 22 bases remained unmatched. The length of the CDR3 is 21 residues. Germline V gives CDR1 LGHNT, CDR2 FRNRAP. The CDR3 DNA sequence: TGTGCTAGTGGTTTGGTCTTTTCACAGGGGTCGCGGTCGCATGCCACCTACGAGCAGTACGTC. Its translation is CASGLVFSQGSRSHATYEQYV.

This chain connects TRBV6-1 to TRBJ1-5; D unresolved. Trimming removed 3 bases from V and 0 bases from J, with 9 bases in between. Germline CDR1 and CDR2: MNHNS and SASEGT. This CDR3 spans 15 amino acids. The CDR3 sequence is CASSDADYSNQPQHF. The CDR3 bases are TGTGCCAGCAGTGATGCGGATTATAGCAATCAGCCCCAGCATTTT.

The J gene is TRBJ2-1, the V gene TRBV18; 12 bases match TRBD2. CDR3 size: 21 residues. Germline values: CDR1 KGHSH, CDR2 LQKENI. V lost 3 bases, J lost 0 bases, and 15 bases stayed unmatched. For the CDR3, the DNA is TGTGCCAGCTCACCTCGGAGAGGGACTAGCGGGTTCTCAAGCTCCTACAATGAGCAGTTCTTC. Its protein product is CASSPRRGTSGFSSSYNEQFF.